Below, 26 T cell receptor beta chains from the same sample are listed, as sequenced in a study of CD8 T cells in ankylosing spondylitis. Broader study findings: The study identified a TCR beta motif of seven or eight highly homologous variants that appeared characteristic of ankylosing spondylitis blood.

Their target antigens are unknown. One entry per CDR3 protein results from TCRdb running MiXCR on the 5' RACE reads. The repertoire holds about 700,000 distinct CDR3 sequences, with around 17% as singletons. The specimen was blood, either unsorted or a sorted T cell fraction (not recorded which). The source of these receptors is a male donor with ankylosing spondylitis.

In the case of this clonotype: A junction end diverges from the germline sequence, so it may reflect a read error. The chain carries TRBV4-1 and TRBJ1-4; TRBD1 is a possible D gene (5 bases). The germline V gene encodes CDR1 MGHRA and CDR2 YSYEKL. The CDR3 length is 14 residues. CDR3 in amino acids: CASSQDQGEAPRLF. CDR3 bases: TGCGCCAGCAGCCAAGATCAGGGTGAAGCCCCTCGCCTTTTT.

CDR3 in DNA: TGCAGCGTCGCCGGACGGCGCTCCTACGAGCAGTACTTC. Its protein product is CSVAGRRSYEQYF. The chain is built from TRBV29-1 and TRBJ2-7; no definite D call. The germline V gene has CDR1 SQVTM and CDR2 ANQGSEA. The CDR3 covers 13 residues. The ends were cut back, 6 bases at V and 0 bases at J, with 12 bases in the middle.

This chain uses TRBV12-3 or TRBV12-4 with TRBJ2-1, with 12 bases lining up with TRBD2. This CDR3 has 17 residues. V lost 6 bases and J lost 2; bases outside the gene matches: 8. CDR3 residues: CASRPLTSGGTYNEQFF. CDR3 DNA: TGTGCCAGCAGGCCCCTCACTAGCGGGGGGACCTACAATGAGCAGTTCTTC.

V and J are TRBV6-2 or TRBV6-3 and TRBJ2-2; D is unresolved. This CDR3 spans 13 amino acids. CDR1 is MNHEY and CDR2 is SVGEGT in the germline V gene. Trimming cost V 7 bases and J 0 bases, with 6 bases left between them. In nucleotides, the CDR3 is TGTGCCAGCACTACCCCGAACACCGGGGAGCTGTTTTTT. Encoded protein: CASTTPNTGELFF.

This clonotype was detected many times. The gene calls are TRBV5-5 and TRBJ1-1; D unclear. Deletions cut 0 bases from V and 0 bases from J, with 6 bases between. Germline-derived CDR1 and CDR2 are SGHKS and YYEKEE (reference sequence). The CDR3 spans 14 residues. The DNA of the CDR3 is TGTGCCAGCAGCTTGGTTAACTTGAACACTGAAGCTTTCTTT. Its protein product is CASSLVNLNTEAFF.

The rearrangement links TRBV7-9 to TRBJ2-2, with TRBD1 matching 10 bases. V lost 6 bases to trimming and J lost 6 bases; unmatched junction nucleotides: 10. The CDR3 extends over 16 amino acids. Per germline, CDR1 SEHNR and CDR2 FQNEAQ (reference sequence). The CDR3 region is CASRYTGTGDPGELFF. DNA for the CDR3: TGTGCCAGCAGATACACCGGGACAGGGGATCCCGGGGAGCTGTTTTTT.

The chain employs TRBV24-1 and TRBJ2-6; D is tentatively TRBD1 or TRBD2 (6 bases each). CDR1 KGHDR and CDR2 SFDVKD come from the germline V gene. CDR3 length equals 15 residues. V lost 8 bases, J lost 4 bases, and 14 bases lay in between. CDR3 residues: CATMGGGSGANVLTF. CDR3 DNA sequence: TGTGCCACCATGGGGGGCGGTAGCGGGGCCAACGTCCTGACTTTC.

The chain combines TRBV12-3 or TRBV12-4 with TRBJ1-4, with TRBD1 matching over 8 bases. This CDR3 region has 17 residues. The ends lost 5 bases at V and 10 bases at J; junction bases unmatched: 18. The CDR3 sequence is CASSPQLTGQVHGKLFF. CDR3 sequence (DNA): TGTGCCAGCAGTCCCCAACTCACGGGACAGGTTCATGGAAAACTGTTTTTT.

This clonotype was detected only a few times. An end of the junction differs from the germline gene, which may be a read error. The chain uses TRBV5-6 and TRBJ1-1; the match to TRBD1 covers 8 bases. The CDR3 extends over 17 amino acids. Germline values: CDR1 SGHDT, CDR2 YYEEEE. The CDR3 sequence is CASSLLARGPVFTEVFF. The CDR3 coding sequence is TGTGCCAGCAGCTTGCTGGCCAGGGGGCCCGTGTTCACTGAAGTTTTCTTT.

The gene calls are TRBV10-1 and TRBJ2-1; D remains ambiguous. Germline V gene lookup returns CDR1 WNHNN and CDR2 SYGVQD (reference sequence). This CDR3 contains 13 residues. V was clipped by 7 bases and J by 5 bases, with 12 bases between them. The chain's CDR3 is CASKKSEDNEQFF. The CDR3 region has the DNA TGCGCCAGCAAAAAGAGCGAGGACAATGAGCAGTTCTTC.

The gene calls are TRBV12-3 or TRBV12-4 and TRBJ2-5; either TRBD1 or TRBD2 may supply D (5 bases each). V dropped 7 bases and J dropped 5 bases, with 17 bases sitting between them. This CDR3 region has 14 residues. Here the CDR3 DNA reads TGTGCCAGCACCCACCGGCTAGCAGGGGAGACCCAGTACTTC. Translation gives CASTHRLAGETQYF.

This clonotype was recorded a few times. This sequence joins TRBV5-1 and TRBJ2-1, with D uncertain. The germline gives CDR1 SGHRS, CDR2 YFSETQ. The CDR3 spans 12 residues. V was clipped by 0 bases and J by 12 bases, with 10 bases between them. As DNA, the CDR3 is TGCGCCAGCAGCTTGGTCAGCGAACCGCAGTTCTTC. Protein sequence: CASSLVSEPQFF. Using reference TRBV5-1 and TRBJ2-1 for the parts outside the CDR3, the full variable domain is KAGVTQTPRYLIKTRGQQVTLSCSPISGHRSVSWYQQTPGQGLQFLFEYFSETQRNKGNFPGRFSGRQFSNSRSEMNVSTLELGDSALYLCASSLVSEPQFFGPGTRLTVL.

The sample holds many counts of this clonotype. The gene calls are TRBV12-5 and TRBJ2-5; no clear D gene. There are 14 residues in the CDR3. Germline V gives CDR1 LGHNT, CDR2 FRNRAP. Trimming removed 8 bases from V and 1 base from J, with 14 bases in between. Here the CDR3 reads CASTRSSSQETQYF. CDR3 DNA: TGTGCTAGTACTCGGAGCAGCAGCCAAGAGACCCAGTACTTC.

This clonotype was counted a few times. This rearrangement joins TRBV7-2 to TRBJ1-2; 7 bases agree with TRBD1. V gave up 5 bases and J gave up 5 bases; unmatched junction bases: 8. The germline CDR1 and CDR2 sequences are SGHTA and FQGNSA. This CDR3 has 14 amino acids. The CDR3: CASSPETGYYGYTF. CDR3 nucleotides: TGTGCCAGCAGCCCCGAGACAGGGTATTATGGCTACACCTTC. The variable domain in full, completed from reference TRBV7-2 and TRBJ1-2, reads GAGVSQSPSNKVTEKGKDVELRCDPISGHTALYWYRQSLGQGLEFLIYFQGNSAPDKSGLPSDRFSAERTGGSVSTLTIQRTQQEDSAVYLCASSPETGYYGYTFGSGTRLTVV.

This clonotype appeared a few times. The rearrangement joins TRBV18 to TRBJ2-3, with D tentatively TRBD2 (5 bases). V lost 2 bases and J 9 bases, leaving 12 bases between the germline ends. Germline assignment: CDR1 KGHSH and CDR2 LQKENI. The CDR3 extends over 13 amino acids. CDR3 protein: CASSPTLARTQYF. Here the CDR3 DNA reads TGTGCCAGCTCACCAACCCTAGCCAGAACGCAGTATTTT.

This clonotype has at least ten counts. J is TRBJ2-7 and V is TRBV29-1; possible D gene TRBD2, 5 bases. Germline V lookup: CDR1 SQVTM, CDR2 ANQGSEA. Deletions cut 3 bases from V and 2 bases from J, with 8 bases between. The CDR3 spans 12 residues. For the CDR3, the DNA is TGCAGCGTTGAGGAGGAAACCTACGAGCAGTACTTC. This sequence encodes CSVEEETYEQYF.

V and J are TRBV9 and TRBJ2-7, with TRBD2 matching over 7 bases. The germline CDR1 and CDR2 sequences are SGDLS and YYNGEE. The length of the CDR3 is 15 residues. Trimming at V came to 1 base and at J to 2 bases, leaving 6 bases not matched to a gene. CDR3 nucleotides: TGTGCCAGCAGCGTATGGGCTAGCGGCCCCTACGAGCAGTACTTC. This gives the protein CASSVWASGPYEQYF. Complete variable domain (other parts from reference TRBV9 and TRBJ2-7): DSGVTQTPKHLITATGQRVTLRCSPRSGDLSVYWYQQSLDQGLQFLIQYYNGEERAKGNILERFSAQQFPDLHSELNLSSLELGDSALYFCASSVWASGPYEQYFGPGTRLTVT.

This rearrangement joins TRBV4-2 to TRBJ2-5; 9 bases align to TRBD2. The CDR3 runs 16 residues. From germline, CDR1 is LGHNA and CDR2 YNFKEQ. V was clipped by 4 bases and J by 2 bases; unmatched bases: 8. CDR3 residues: CASSRGLAQAQETQYF. The CDR3 DNA sequence: TGTGCCAGCAGCCGGGGACTAGCCCAAGCACAAGAGACCCAGTACTTC.

The J gene is TRBJ1-6, the V gene TRBV6-1; possibly TRBD1 for D (6 bases). Germline CDR1 MNHNS, CDR2 SASEGT. Trimming removed 6 bases from V and 9 bases from J, with 12 bases in between. The CDR3 is made up of 13 amino acids. DNA of the CDR3: TGTGCCAGCAGAAAAGAAGGGGGTTCACCCCTCCACTTT. This codes for CASRKEGGSPLHF.

Many counts were recorded for this clonotype. The J gene is TRBJ2-4, the V gene TRBV12-3 or TRBV12-4; D possibly uses TRBD1 or TRBD2 (5 bases each). Trimming shortened V by 2 bases and J by 3 bases, and 14 bases separated the two germline ends. This CDR3 region has 16 residues. Here the CDR3 reads CASSLSPGRNKNIQYF. CDR3 nucleotides: TGTGCCAGCAGTTTAAGTCCGGGACGTAACAAAAACATTCAGTACTTC.

V and J are TRBV5-1 and TRBJ2-1; 15 bases map to TRBD2. Germline trimming cut 0 bases from V and 13 bases from J; bases unmatched to any gene: 5. The CDR3 consists of 15 residues. The germline gives CDR1 SGHRS, CDR2 YFSETQ. The CDR3 DNA follows: TGCGCCAGCAGCTTGGAGGGGACTAGCGGGAGGCACCAGTTCTTC. Residues: CASSLEGTSGRHQFF.

This clonotype was seen only a few times. The chain is built from TRBV20-1 and TRBJ1-5; D gene unclear. V lost 5 bases and J 1 base, leaving 6 bases between the germline ends. The CDR3 is made up of 12 amino acids. Germline CDR1 and CDR2: DFQATT and SNEGSKA (reference sequence). This CDR3 is CSAVGSNQPQHF. The CDR3 DNA reads as TGCAGTGCTGTGGGGAGCAATCAGCCCCAGCATTTT.

The J gene is TRBJ2-1, the V gene TRBV7-3; D may correspond to TRBD1 or TRBD2 (6 bases each). The CDR3 loop spans 14 amino acids. Trimming removed 5 bases at V and 2 bases at J, with 10 bases between. Germline V gene sequence: CDR1 SGHTA, CDR2 FQGTGA. This CDR3 is CASSGGGAYNEQFF. For the CDR3, the DNA is TGTGCCAGCAGCGGAGGGGGAGCCTACAATGAGCAGTTCTTC.

This clonotype has only a few counts. The genes are TRBV13 and TRBJ2-1; 15 bases map to TRBD2. This CDR3 contains 16 residues. With 5 bases clipped from V and 8 bases from J, the junction kept 7 bases outside the gene matches. Germline V CDR1 and CDR2: PRHDT, FYEKMQ (reference sequence). The CDR3 loop reads CASSRRTSGRAYEQFF. The CDR3 DNA sequence: TGTGCCAGCAGCCGTCGGACTAGCGGGAGGGCCTATGAGCAGTTCTTC.

In DNA, the CDR3 is TGCGCCAGCAGCCAAGAGGCCCTAGCGGCAACGAACACCGGGGAGCTGTTTTTT. This encodes CASSQEALAATNTGELFF. V gene TRBV4-1 combines with J gene TRBJ2-2; 7 bases agree with TRBD2. The CDR3 sequence is 18 residues long. Trimming removed 0 bases from V and 0 bases from J; junction bases left unmatched: 7. Germline values: CDR1 MGHRA, CDR2 YSYEKL.

This clonotype turned up a few times. The V and J genes are TRBV29-1 and TRBJ2-2; 11 bases match TRBD2. Losses at the gene ends were 5 bases for V and 4 bases for J; bases not matched to a gene: 0. CDR3 length: 13 residues. The germline CDR1 and CDR2 sequences are SQVTM and ANQGSEA. The CDR3 sequence is CSVLAGGTGELFF. CDR3 nucleotides: TGCAGCGTTCTAGCGGGGGGCACCGGGGAGCTGTTTTTT.